This TCR beta chain was retrieved from a study of shared clonotypes between healthy human individuals. Study at large: The donor pool was made up of a couple of women and three men aged 18 to 49. CD4 naive cells filled three plates per donor, CD4 memory three, CD8 naive two and CD8 memory one. General study findings and limits: Rarefaction showed sorted-subset sequencing was incomplete despite large depth.

CDR3 size: 15 residues. The V and J ends lost 4 bases and 4 bases, in that order; junction bases with no gene match: 5. CDR1 is MGHRA and CDR2 is YSYEKL in the germline V gene. Repertoires were generated with immunoSEQ multiplex PCR, while TCRdb's copy carries only in-frame clones and drops some. The sample contains 1.6 million or so clones, roughly 97% of which appear only once. Turning to this clone: What it binds is not known.

The sequence was obtained from a man in his thirties or forties in good health. V and J are TRBV4-1 and TRBJ1-4, with 8 bases that match TRBD1. Input material: naive CD4+ T cells sorted from blood. The subset denotes: CD45RA+ positively selected. In DNA form, the CDR3 reads TGCGCCAGCAGCCCGGACAGGGTCAGTAATGAAAAACTGTTTTTT. Amino acid sequence: CASSPDRVSNEKLFF.